This paragraph covers one T cell receptor beta chain sequence. The CDR3 spans 15 residues. Germline V gives CDR1 MNHEY, CDR2 SVGEGT. V was shortened by 0 bases and J by 2 bases, with 8 bases between the two germline ends. The sample comes from a study of blood T cell repertoires in COVID-19. Sequencing was performed with immunoSEQ multiplex PCR; in TCRdb, only in-frame clones are kept and a portion is missing. The sample shows about 120,000 clones, roughly four fifths of them seen only once. The TCR originated in a human donor in a cohort sampled during active COVID-19. Sequenced sample: peripheral blood. The chain uses TRBV6-2 or TRBV6-3 and TRBJ1-3; D uncertain. CDR3 loop: CASSYSKQPGNTIYF. CDR3 DNA: TGTGCCAGCAGTTACTCGAAACAGCCTGGAAACACCATATATTTT.